The present entry profiles one TCR beta chain with its context. Its antigen is undetermined. The sample originates from a study of cytomegalovirus exposure and HLA in healthy donors. PCR amplification relied on 60 Vbeta primers (plus 13 Jbeta primers). Sequencing used immunoSEQ multiplex PCR; TCRdb keeps in-frame clones, though not all of them. The sample consists of 40,000 or so clones, roughly 76% of them appearing once. Points from the study as a whole: A later analysis reportedly identified an Asian-associated ancestry cluster as carrying fewer N-insertions than the approximately 670-donor mean. It was reported that the classifier diagnosed cytomegalovirus status with high specificity and sensitivity in both the original and validation cohorts.

V was pared by 5 bases and J by 2 bases, with 6 bases of the junction left unmatched. Germline values: CDR1 SQVTM, CDR2 ANQGSEA. CDR3 size: 14 residues. Sequencing was done on a sample of PBMCs. The V call is TRBV29-1, the J call TRBJ2-7, with 10 bases lining up with TRBD2. The sequence came from a woman in her 30s in good health and CMV-seropositive. CDR3 loop: CSVLGLAHTYEQYF. CDR3 nucleotide sequence: TGCAGCGTTTTGGGACTAGCGCACACCTACGAGCAGTACTTC.